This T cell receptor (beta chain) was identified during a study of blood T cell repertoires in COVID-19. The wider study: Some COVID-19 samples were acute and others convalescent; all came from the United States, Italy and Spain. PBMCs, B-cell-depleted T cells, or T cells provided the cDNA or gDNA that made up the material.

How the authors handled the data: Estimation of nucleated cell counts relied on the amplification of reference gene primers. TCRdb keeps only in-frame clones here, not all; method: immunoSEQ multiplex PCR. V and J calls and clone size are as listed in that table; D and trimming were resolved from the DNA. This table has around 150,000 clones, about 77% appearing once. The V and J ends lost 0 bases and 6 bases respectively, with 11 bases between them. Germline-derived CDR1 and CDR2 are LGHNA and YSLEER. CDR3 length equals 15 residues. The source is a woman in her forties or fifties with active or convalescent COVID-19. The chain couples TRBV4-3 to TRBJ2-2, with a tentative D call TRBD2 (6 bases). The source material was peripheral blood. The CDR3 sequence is CASSQEEGSAGELFF. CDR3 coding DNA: TGCGCCAGCAGCCAAGAGGAGGGGTCGGCCGGGGAGCTGTTTTTT.